This T cell receptor beta chain came from a study of T cell responses to AZD1222 COVID-19 vaccine. Overall study results and limits: There were mostly white British donors and more females than males, and clonal diversity was possibly underestimated. Only five to seven AZD1222 recipients were seropositive at baseline.

Sequenced by immunoSEQ multiplex PCR; TCRdb stores in-frame clones only, minus some. The sample consists of 120,000 or so clones, around 87% of them appearing once. V lost 2 bases to trimming and J lost 1 base, with 9 bases between them. CDR1 is SGHTA, CDR2 FQGNSA, per germline. This CDR3 has 15 amino acids. With respect to this clone: Antigen: not known.

The receptor comes from an adult who received the AZD1222 COVID-19 vaccine. Here the sequenced sample was peripheral blood, taken 28 days after the second AZD1222 dose. J is TRBJ2-1 and V is TRBV7-2; D remains ambiguous. CDR3: CASSLIALSYNEQFF. Here the CDR3 DNA reads TGTGCCAGCAGCTTAATCGCCCTTTCCTACAATGAGCAGTTCTTC.